This T cell receptor (beta chain) was sequenced for a study of shared clonotypes between healthy human individuals. This CDR3 region has 13 residues. The germline V and J ends were trimmed by 6 bases and 2 bases, with 8 bases remaining between them. Germline assignment: CDR1 SQVTM and CDR2 ANQGSEA. On this clone: The same CDR3 arises from other DNA sequences in this sample as well.

TCRdb's copy holds only in-frame clones and misses some; the assay was immunoSEQ multiplex PCR. This table holds roughly 2.2 million clones, 85% to 95% found once. There were no recent acute infections or vaccinations among the donors, who were healthy HIV-negative adults. The chain is built from TRBV29-1 and TRBJ2-6; perhaps TRBD1 as D (6 bases). The sequenced sample was naive CD4+ T cells from PBMCs. Indicated subset: CD45RA+ positively selected. This TCR was recovered from a man between 18 and 35 years old in good health. Some clones in this sample may be carry-over from other donors' samples. CDR3 DNA sequence: TGCAGCGTACAGGGAGCTGGGGCCAACGTCCTGACTTTC. Residues: CSVQGAGANVLTF. The variable domain in full, with the rest retrieved from reference TRBV29-1 and TRBJ2-6, is SAVISQKPSRDICQRGTSLTIQCQVDSQVTMMFWYRQQPGQSLTLIATANQGSEATYESGFVIDKFPISRPNLTFSTLTVSNMSPEDSSIYLCSVQGAGANVLTFGAGSRLTVL.